The entry below describes one TCR beta chain. The antigen is unknown. The CDR3 covers 15 residues. Trimming removed 2 bases from V and 3 bases from J; junction bases left unmatched: 5. In germline, CDR1 is SGDLS, CDR2 YYNGEE. The data were obtained in a study of Ad26.COV2.S vaccination and SARS-CoV-2 variants. Notes on the study in general: Substantial response breadth was reportedly seen for spike-specific CD8+ and CD4+ T cells after vaccination. Similar non-spike TCR breadth was observed in recipients of vaccine and of placebo. Compared with placebo recipients, vaccine recipients had higher spike-specific TCR breadth. There was a possibility that the TCR breadth and depth analyses underestimated total T cell responses.

Clones were read by immunoSEQ multiplex PCR, and TCRdb kept only the in-frame ones, dropping some. The sample has roughly 180,000 clones, roughly 87% seen once. Sequencing used peripheral blood, obtained after recovery from COVID-19. This chain connects TRBV9 to TRBJ2-1; TRBD2 matches 7 bases. The receptor's source is a human donor who had recovered from COVID-19. CDR3 DNA: TGTGCCAGCAGCGTGGCGCCTAGCGGCTACAATGAGCAGTTCTTC. It encodes CASSVAPSGYNEQFF.